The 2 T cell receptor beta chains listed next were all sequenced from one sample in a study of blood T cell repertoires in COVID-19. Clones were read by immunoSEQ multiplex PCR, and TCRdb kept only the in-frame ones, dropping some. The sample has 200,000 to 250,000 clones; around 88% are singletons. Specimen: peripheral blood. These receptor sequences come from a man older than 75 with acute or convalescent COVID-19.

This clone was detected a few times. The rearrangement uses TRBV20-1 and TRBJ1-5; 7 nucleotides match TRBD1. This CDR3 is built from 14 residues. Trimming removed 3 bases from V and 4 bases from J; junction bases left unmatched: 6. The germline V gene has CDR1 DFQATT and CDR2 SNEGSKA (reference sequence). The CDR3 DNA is TGCAGTGCTAGTAAGGGGGCGGCAAATCAGCCCCAGCATTTT. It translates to CSASKGAANQPQHF.

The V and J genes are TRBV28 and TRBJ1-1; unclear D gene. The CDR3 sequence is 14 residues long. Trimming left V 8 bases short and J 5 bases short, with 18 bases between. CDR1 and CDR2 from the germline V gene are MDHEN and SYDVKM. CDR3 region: CASLPGQRMTEAFF. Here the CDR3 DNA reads TGTGCCAGCCTACCCGGTCAAAGAATGACTGAAGCTTTCTTT.